The 28 T cell receptor beta chains in this list originate from one sample, sequenced in a study of T cell responses to AZD1222 COVID-19 vaccine. Profiled with immunoSEQ multiplex PCR; TCRdb holds only in-frame clones, not every one. The sample shows about 110,000 clones, approximately 92% of them seen only once. The input for sequencing was peripheral blood, taken 28 days after the second AZD1222 dose. These receptor sequences come from an adult who received the AZD1222 COVID-19 vaccine.

The chain has TRBV2 and TRBJ1-6; possibly TRBD1 for D (5 bases). CDR1 is SNHLY, CDR2 FYNNEI, per germline. This CDR3 is 14 amino acids long. V was clipped by 6 bases and J by 6 bases, with 12 bases between them. In DNA, the CDR3 is TGTGCCAGCAGCCCGGGGACGGGTAATTCACCCCTCCACTTT. Translation: CASSPGTGNSPLHF.

This chain uses TRBV7-9 with TRBJ2-7, with D uncertain. CDR1 is SEHNR, CDR2 FQNEAQ, per germline (reference sequence). The length of the CDR3 is 13 residues. Trimming took off 1 base at V and 7 bases at J, with 11 bases between the two ends. The CDR3 loop is CASSLESRGEQYF. The CDR3 region has the DNA TGTGCCAGCAGCTTAGAGTCTCGTGGAGAGCAGTACTTC.

The V gene is TRBV5-1, the J gene TRBJ2-1; no definite D call. The V and J ends lost 0 bases and 5 bases respectively, with 6 bases between them. Germline-derived CDR1 and CDR2 are SGHRS and YFSETQ. The CDR3 is made up of 13 amino acids. CDR3 sequence (DNA): TGCGCCAGCAGCTTGGACAGCAACAATGAGCAGTTCTTC. Translated, it gives CASSLDSNNEQFF.

This clone appeared once. The V gene is TRBV15, the J gene TRBJ1-3; D unresolved. CDR1 LNHNV and CDR2 YYDKDF come from the germline V gene (reference sequence). CDR3 length: 15 residues. V was clipped by 3 bases and J by 0 bases, with 9 bases between them. CDR3 nucleotides: TGTGCCACCAGCAGTTCGGGGAGCTCTGGAAACACCATATATTTT. Amino acids: CATSSSGSSGNTIYF.

The CDR3 here is CASSYRTSGANVLTF. In DNA, the CDR3 is TGTGCCAGCAGTTACAGGACCTCTGGGGCCAACGTCCTGACTTTC. This rearrangement joins TRBV6-6 to TRBJ2-6; D not resolved. Trimming took 2 bases from V and 0 from J, leaving 5 bases between them. Looked up from germline, CDR1 is MNHNY and CDR2 is SVGAGI (reference sequence). The CDR3 is made up of 15 amino acids.

The V gene is TRBV29-1, the J gene TRBJ1-1, with D possibly matching TRBD1 (5 bases). Germline CDR1 and CDR2: SQVTM and ANQGSEA. Trimming took 4 bases from V and 0 from J, leaving 9 bases between them. This CDR3 comprises 13 residues. Here the CDR3 reads CSVVRQLNTEAFF. CDR3 DNA sequence: TGCAGCGTTGTTAGACAGCTGAACACTGAAGCTTTCTTT.

V gene TRBV7-2 combines with J gene TRBJ1-5; the D is unclear. The CDR3 has 14 amino acids. CDR1 and CDR2 (germline): SGHTA, FQGNSA. The ends were cut back, 4 bases at V and 5 bases at J, with 12 bases in the middle. The CDR3, as DNA: TGTGCCAGCAGCTCGATTGCCGGGGATCAGCCCCAGCATTTT. This codes for CASSSIAGDQPQHF.

This chain links TRBV5-1 with TRBJ1-2, with D perhaps TRBD1 (6 bases). The CDR3 is made up of 14 amino acids. V was clipped by 4 bases and J by 1 base, with 11 bases between them. The germline gives CDR1 SGHRS, CDR2 YFSETQ. The CDR3 DNA sequence: TGCGCCAGCAGCCGGACAGATAGTAACTATGGCTACACCTTC. Translated: CASSRTDSNYGYTF.

This clone came up once. The chain combines TRBV27 with TRBJ2-7; 14 nucleotides match TRBD2. The CDR3 has 19 amino acids. The V gene end was trimmed by 4 bases and the J gene end by 5 bases; junction bases not matched to a gene: 16. Germline CDR1 reads MNHEY; CDR2 reads SMNVEV (reference sequence). CDR3 sequence reads: CASSSPGLAGVVPTDEQYF. CDR3 bases: TGTGCCAGCAGTTCTCCGGGACTAGCGGGAGTCGTGCCTACTGACGAGCAGTACTTC.

The chain couples TRBV4-1 to TRBJ2-7; 10 bases line up with TRBD1. This CDR3 spans 16 amino acids. V lost 3 bases, J lost 2 bases, and 7 bases stayed unmatched. Germline assignment: CDR1 MGHRA and CDR2 YSYEKL. The DNA for the CDR3 is TGCGCCAGCAGCCATACCGCCGGACAGGGGGCCTACGAGCAGTACTTC. Its protein product is CASSHTAGQGAYEQYF.

This clone was seen a few times. The V call is TRBV19, the J call TRBJ1-6; 9 bases agree with TRBD1. V lost 4 bases and J lost 9; bases outside the gene matches: 7. The V gene's germline CDR1 is LNHDA and CDR2 SQIVND (reference sequence). The CDR3 totals 15 residues. The CDR3 reads CASSREGQGASPLHF. The CDR3 nucleotides read TGTGCCAGTAGTAGGGAGGGACAGGGAGCTTCACCCCTCCACTTT.

V usage is TRBV6-5 and J usage is TRBJ1-2; TRBD1 might be the D (5 bases). V was shortened by 6 bases and J by 4 bases, with 15 bases between the two germline ends. Germline values: CDR1 MNHEY, CDR2 SVGAGI. The CDR3 is 14 residues long. The CDR3, as DNA: TGTGCCAGCAGGGGGGTGGCGGGACCCTATGGCTACACCTTC. It is translated as CASRGVAGPYGYTF.

The chain uses TRBV3-1 (or the pseudogene TRBV3-2) and TRBJ2-7; TRBD1 matches at 11 bases. J was trimmed by 5 bases and V by 1 base; bases with no gene match: 7. Germline V CDR1 and CDR2: LGHDT, YNNKEL (reference sequence). The CDR3 runs 16 residues. DNA of the CDR3: TGTGCCAGCAGCCAAGGTCTTGGACAGGGGGCGAACGAGCAGTACTTC. Its translation is CASSQGLGQGANEQYF.

This chain connects TRBV27 to TRBJ1-1, with D tentatively TRBD1 (5 bases). The CDR3 sequence is 14 residues long. Trimming took off 5 bases at V and 5 bases at J, with 15 bases between the two ends. Germline CDR1 is MNHEY and CDR2 is SMNVEV (reference sequence). The CDR3 sequence is CASSARGLPTEAFF. The CDR3 bases are TGTGCCAGCAGTGCGAGGGGTTTACCGACTGAAGCTTTCTTT.

V is TRBV4-1 and J is TRBJ1-6; 11 bases map to TRBD1. Germline assignment: CDR1 MGHRA and CDR2 YSYEKL. This CDR3 is 16 amino acids long. Trimming at V came to 0 bases and at J to 12 bases, leaving 7 bases not matched to a gene. CDR3 sequence: CASSQDGGQGVKPLHF. The CDR3 DNA sequence: TGCGCCAGCAGCCAAGACGGGGGACAGGGGGTAAAACCCCTCCACTTT.

In its sample, this clone was seen once. This sequence joins TRBV6-6 and TRBJ1-2; D gene unclear. The CDR3 consists of 12 residues. CDR1 MNHNY and CDR2 SVGAGI come from the germline V gene (reference sequence). The V gene lost 7 bases and the J gene lost 6 bases, with 12 bases spanning the gap. CDR3 in amino acids: CASNNNPDGYTF. The CDR3 DNA sequence: TGTGCCAGCAATAACAACCCCGATGGCTACACCTTC.

This chain connects TRBV5-6 to TRBJ1-6, with D unclear. The V gene lost 2 bases and the J gene lost 7 bases, with 16 bases spanning the gap. CDR1 SGHDT and CDR2 YYEEEE come from the germline V gene. The CDR3 consists of 16 residues. CDR3 residues: CASSFRPRSGNSPLHF. The CDR3 DNA is TGTGCCAGCAGCTTCCGACCCCGATCGGGGAATTCACCCCTCCACTTT.

This chain links TRBV7-8 with TRBJ1-1; a possible D gene is TRBD1 (5 bases). Per the germline V gene, CDR1 is SGHVS and CDR2 is FQNEAQ. V lost 5 bases, J lost 7 bases, and 11 bases lay in between. The CDR3 extends over 12 amino acids. DNA of the CDR3: TGTGCCAGCAGCGACGTGAGGGGTGAAGCTTTCTTT. This translates into CASSDVRGEAFF.

The chain couples TRBV19 to TRBJ2-1, with D hard to call. Trimming pared 3 bases from V and 4 bases from J, leaving 13 bases between. Per the germline V gene, CDR1 is LNHDA and CDR2 is SQIVND (reference sequence). The CDR3 sequence is 15 residues long. CDR3 sequence: CASSIGQSGYNEQFF. DNA for the CDR3: TGTGCCAGTAGTATCGGCCAGTCCGGATACAATGAGCAGTTCTTC.

This clone showed up just a few times. The rearrangement links TRBV5-1 to TRBJ2-7; D is possibly TRBD1 (6 bases). In germline, CDR1 is SGHRS, CDR2 YFSETQ. The CDR3 has 14 residues. The V end was cut by 4 bases, the J end by 0 bases, with 11 bases between. In DNA, the CDR3 is TGCGCCAGCAGCAAATGGGACAACTCCTACGAGCAGTACTTC. Residues: CASSKWDNSYEQYF.

The V gene is TRBV5-4, the J gene TRBJ2-7; 7 bases fit TRBD1. V lost 1 base and J lost 10; bases outside the gene matches: 8. The CDR3 contains 13 residues. The V gene's germline CDR1 is SGHNT and CDR2 YYREEE (reference sequence). CDR3 in amino acids: CASSLSGTADQYF. The DNA of the CDR3 is TGTGCCAGCAGCTTGTCCGGGACAGCCGATCAGTACTTC.

V and J are TRBV5-4 and TRBJ1-2; D is undetermined. The germline CDR1 and CDR2 sequences are SGHNT and YYREEE (reference sequence). The CDR3 runs 15 residues. V lost 4 bases and J 2 bases, leaving 15 bases between the germline ends. DNA of the CDR3: TGTGCCAGCAGCACCCCCCGGTCGGGGAACTATGGCTACACCTTC. It yields the protein CASSTPRSGNYGYTF.

V usage is TRBV18 and J usage is TRBJ2-1, with 7 nucleotides matching TRBD2. The CDR3 extends over 15 amino acids. Unmatched junction bases numbered 6, after V lost 3 bases and J lost 4 bases. Germline V gene data show CDR1 as KGHSH and CDR2 as LQKENI. The CDR3 is CASSPSSGVYNEQFF. CDR3 sequence (DNA): TGTGCCAGCTCACCCTCCAGCGGGGTATACAATGAGCAGTTCTTC.

The chain couples TRBV29-1 to TRBJ2-7, with D perhaps TRBD1 (6 bases). This CDR3 is 14 amino acids long. The germline gives CDR1 SQVTM, CDR2 ANQGSEA. Between the trimmed V and J ends, which lost 6 bases and 0 bases, there was a span of 15 bases. The CDR3 DNA reads TGCAGCGTAGAGCACCGGGACAACTCCTACGAGCAGTACTTC. This encodes CSVEHRDNSYEQYF.

DNA of the CDR3: TGCGCCAGCAGCTTGGATTCGGGGTCTGGAGAGACCCAGTACTTC. Translation gives CASSLDSGSGETQYF. V gene TRBV5-1 combines with J gene TRBJ2-5; D possibly corresponds to TRBD2 (5 bases). The CDR3 is 15 amino acids. Germline values: CDR1 SGHRS, CDR2 YFSETQ. The germline V and J ends were trimmed by 0 bases and 4 bases, with 13 bases remaining between them.

In DNA form, the CDR3 reads TGTGCCAGCAGCCTGAAGCGTGGGTCCTCTAATGAGCAGTTCTTC. This codes for CASSLKRGSSNEQFF. The chain couples TRBV14 to TRBJ2-1; D is undetermined. The V end lost 4 bases, the J end lost 7 bases, and 17 bases lay between the germline ends. This CDR3 comprises 15 residues. The germline V gene encodes CDR1 SGHDN and CDR2 FVKESK.

V usage is TRBV5-4 and J usage is TRBJ2-1; no clear D. The CDR3 runs 13 residues. Trimming removed 5 bases from V and 6 bases from J, with 12 bases in between. Per germline, CDR1 SGHNT and CDR2 YYREEE (reference sequence). CDR3 sequence reads: CASSKTGTNEQFF. CDR3 sequence (DNA): TGTGCCAGCAGTAAGACTGGAACCAATGAGCAGTTCTTC.

This clone was counted a few times. The chain has TRBV19 and TRBJ1-3, with D hard to call. V shed 11 bases and J shed 1 base, with 15 bases lying between them. Germline loops: CDR1 LNHDA, CDR2 SQIVND (reference sequence). CDR3 length equals 14 residues. This CDR3 is CARSPRASGNTIYF. In DNA form, the CDR3 reads TGTGCCCGCTCCCCGAGGGCTTCTGGAAACACCATATATTTT.